This TCR beta chain was identified in a study of technical replicates of blood from several donors. Clones were sequenced by immunoSEQ multiplex PCR, and TCRdb holds only the in-frame ones, with some missing. The repertoire holds approximately 87,000 clones, with around 96% as singletons. The CDR3 is made up of 16 amino acids. Trimming shortened V by 1 base and J by 6 bases, and 19 bases separated the two germline ends. Per germline, CDR1 LNHNV and CDR2 YYDKDF (reference sequence). The TCR originated in a human donor in good health. Source material: T cells isolated from PBMCs. This chain connects TRBV15 to TRBJ2-7; perhaps TRBD2 as D (6 bases). This chain's CDR3 is CATSRGQTGTLGEQYF. The DNA of the CDR3 is TGTGCCACCAGCAGAGGTCAGACCGGGACTCTAGGCGAGCAGTACTTC.